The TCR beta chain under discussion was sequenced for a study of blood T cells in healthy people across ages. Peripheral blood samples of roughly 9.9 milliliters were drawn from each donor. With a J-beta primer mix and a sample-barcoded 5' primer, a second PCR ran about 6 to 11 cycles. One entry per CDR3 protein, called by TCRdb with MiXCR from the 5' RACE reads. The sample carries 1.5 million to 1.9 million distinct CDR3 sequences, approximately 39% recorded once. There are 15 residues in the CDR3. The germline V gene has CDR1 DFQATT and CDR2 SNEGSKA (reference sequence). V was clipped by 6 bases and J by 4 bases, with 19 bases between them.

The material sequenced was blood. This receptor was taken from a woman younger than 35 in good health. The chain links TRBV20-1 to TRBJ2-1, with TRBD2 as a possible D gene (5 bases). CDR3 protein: CSAPYGLRLYNEQFF. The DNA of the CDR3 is TGCAGTGCCCCCTACGGACTTCGATTATACAATGAGCAGTTCTTC.